Sequencing of this TCR beta chain was carried out in a study of T cell responses to AZD1222 COVID-19 vaccine. Trimming at V came to 1 base and at J to 4 bases, leaving 5 bases not matched to a gene. Looked up from germline, CDR1 is SGHVS and CDR2 is FNYEAQ. This CDR3 has 15 residues. Sequencing used immunoSEQ multiplex PCR; TCRdb keeps in-frame clones, though not all of them. The table has about 180,000 clones, approximately 86% seen once. Sequencing was performed on peripheral blood, taken 28 days after the second AZD1222 dose. The clonotype was recovered from an adult who received the AZD1222 COVID-19 vaccine. This rearrangement joins TRBV7-6 to TRBJ2-3; the match to TRBD1 covers 7 bases. DNA for the CDR3: TGTGCCAGCAGCTTAGACCCAGGGGGTGCAGATACGCAGTATTTT. As protein: CASSLDPGGADTQYF.